This T cell receptor (beta chain) was recorded in a study of T cell responses to AZD1222 COVID-19 vaccine. Points from the study as a whole: Along spike, vaccine-associated CD4 TCRs were found throughout, with dominance at 160-218 and 743-854. Two AZD1222 doses significantly raised spike-specific TCR breadth and depth over controls.

This table comes from immunoSEQ multiplex PCR, and its TCRdb copy is limited to in-frame clones, with some not included. The table lists 130,000 or so clones, over 75% of them singletons. This clone was counted a single time. Its specificity is unknown. The clonotype originates from an adult in good health. The source material was peripheral blood, sampled on day 0 of AZD1222 vaccination.

This CDR3 is CASGLAGTYEQYF. The CDR3 region has the DNA TGTGCCAGTGGACTAGCGGGGACCTACGAGCAGTACTTC. V is TRBV27 and J is TRBJ2-7; 12 bases match TRBD2. Germline CDR1 and CDR2: MNHEY and SMNVEV (reference sequence). V shed 9 bases, J shed 2 bases, and the junction held 2 bases outside the gene matches. This CDR3 contains 13 residues.